This is a list of T cell receptor beta chains from one sample in a study of T cell responses to AZD1222 COVID-19 vaccine. Clones were read by immunoSEQ multiplex PCR, and TCRdb kept only the in-frame ones, dropping some. The data hold over 110,000 clones, with roughly 90% observed a single time. The input for sequencing was peripheral blood, taken on day 0 of AZD1222 vaccination. Receptor source: an adult in good health. Each CDR3 is given with its conserved first and last residue. The D gene is left open where the match is weak. Only part of the rows carry a size: once, few, many, or a class if the clone is expanded.

>TRBD2|.|TRBJ2-2|TRBV9
CASGTSYTGELFF
TGTGCCAGCGGGACTAGCTACACCGGGGAGCTGTTTTTT
>TRBD1|.|TRBJ1-1|TRBV29-1
CSVMTGEVWSTEAFF
TGCAGCGTCATGACAGGGGAAGTGTGGAGCACTGAAGCTTTCTTT
>.|.|TRBJ1-2|TRBV19
CASSIAALNYGYTF
TGTGCCAGTAGTATAGCAGCCCTGAACTATGGCTACACCTTC
>.|.|TRBJ2-1|TRBV27
CASSSGAKQFF
TGTGCCAGCAGTTCGGGGGCCAAGCAGTTCTTC
>.|.|TRBJ2-6|TRBV11-3
CASSLGDGGLSGANVLTF
TGTGCCAGCAGCTTAGGGGACGGGGGTCTCTCTGGGGCCAACGTCCTGACTTTC
>.|.|TRBJ2-1|TRBV6-6
CASSYLATPGYNEQFF
TGTGCCAGCAGTTACCTGGCGACACCGGGTTACAATGAGCAGTTCTTC
>TRBD1|.|TRBJ1-4|TRBV19
CASSIIRGLREKLFF
TGTGCCAGTAGTATAATCAGGGGGTTACGGGAAAAACTGTTTTTT
>.|.|TRBJ2-1|TRBV24-1
CATGSGRLSYNEQFF
TGTGCCACCGGGAGTGGTCGGCTGTCCTACAATGAGCAGTTCTTC
>TRBD2|.|TRBJ2-3|TRBV30
CAWSQFTGYFLGEGNTDTQYF
TGTGCCTGGAGTCAATTCACGGGTTACTTTTTGGGGGAGGGTAACACAGATACGCAGTATTTT
>.|.|TRBJ1-6|TRBV3-1/TRBV3-2
CASSRGDTNSPLHF
TGTGCCAGCAGCCGAGGGGATACTAATTCACCCCTCCACTTT
>.|.|TRBJ2-1|TRBV6-2/TRBV6-3
CASSYSRRLLPPLYNEQFF
TGTGCCAGCAGTTACTCGAGACGCCTTCTACCACCCTTATACAATGAGCAGTTCTTC
>.|.|TRBJ2-1|TRBV6-2/TRBV6-3
CASSSTAVRGQFF
TGTGCCAGCAGTTCCACAGCGGTACGGGGACAGTTCTTC
>.|few|TRBJ2-1|TRBV7-2
CASSLQVYNEQFF
TGTGCCAGCAGCTTGCAGGTTTACAATGAGCAGTTCTTC
>.|.|TRBJ2-2|TRBV27
CASSLFAEAGELFF
TGTGCCAGCAGTTTATTCGCTGAGGCCGGGGAGCTGTTTTTT
>TRBD1|medium-sized|TRBJ1-4|TRBV5-1
CASSQGARDEKLFF
TGCGCCAGCAGCCAGGGGGCGCGGGATGAAAAACTGTTTTTT
>.|once|TRBJ2-1|TRBV19
CASSIGDRLGYNEQFF
TGTGCCAGTAGTATAGGGGACCGCTTGGGCTACAATGAGCAGTTCTTC
>.|.|TRBJ2-6|TRBV5-1
CASSLGNVPTF
TGCGCCAGCAGCTTGGGAAACGTCCCGACTTTC
>.|.|TRBJ2-2|TRBV11-3
CASSVTTTGELFF
TGTGCCAGCAGCGTAACTACCACCGGGGAGCTGTTTTTT
>.|.|TRBJ1-2|TRBV4-2
CASSQDWETNYGYTF
TGTGCCAGCAGCCAAGATTGGGAGACAAACTATGGCTACACCTTC
>.|.|TRBJ1-2|TRBV7-2
CASSLFSVNYGYTF
TGTGCCAGCAGCTTATTCTCGGTGAACTATGGCTACACCTTC
>.|.|TRBJ1-1|TRBV9
CASSPEVLTEAFF
TGTGCCAGCAGCCCCGAAGTCCTCACTGAAGCTTTCTTT
>TRBD1|.|TRBJ1-2|TRBV5-8
CASSLALPTGALNYGYTF
TGTGCCAGCAGCTTGGCCCTACCGACAGGGGCCCTTAACTATGGCTACACCTTC
>TRBD1|.|TRBJ1-2|TRBV3-1/TRBV3-2
CASSHGTGSLGYTF
TGTGCCAGCAGCCACGGGACAGGGTCACTTGGCTACACCTTC
>TRBD2|.|TRBJ2-1|TRBV4-2
CASSPGLAGKNYNEQFF
TGTGCCAGCAGCCCTGGCTTAGCGGGGAAGAACTACAATGAGCAGTTCTTC
>.|.|TRBJ1-3|TRBV6-5
CASSYGRGLAGNTIYF
TGTGCCAGCAGTTACGGGAGAGGGTTGGCTGGAAACACCATATATTTT
>.|.|TRBJ2-1|TRBV28
CASSPRGGSDEQFF
TGTGCCAGCAGTCCTAGGGGGGGTTCAGATGAGCAGTTCTTC
>.|.|TRBJ2-1|TRBV18
CASSPVNLGNEQFF
TGTGCCAGCTCACCCGTTAACTTGGGGAATGAGCAGTTCTTC
>.|.|TRBJ2-3|TRBV5-1
CASRPGLPTDTQYF
TGCGCCAGCAGGCCGGGACTCCCCACAGATACGCAGTATTTT
>.|.|TRBJ2-7|TRBV27
CASSFSGTHGDEQYF
TGTGCCAGCAGTTTCTCCGGGACTCACGGGGACGAGCAGTACTTC
>.|once|TRBJ1-2|TRBV3-1/TRBV3-2
CASSRTENYGYTF
TGTGCCAGCAGTCGGACAGAAAACTATGGCTACACCTTC
>.|.|TRBJ2-3|TRBV5-6
CASSLGSGAPDTQYF
TGTGCCAGCAGCTTGGGATCGGGAGCCCCAGATACGCAGTATTTT
>TRBD2|.|TRBJ2-3|TRBV4-1
CASSQPGLADTQYF
TGCGCCAGCAGCCAACCGGGACTAGCGGATACGCAGTATTTT
>TRBD1|.|TRBJ1-3|TRBV2
CASQTGVSGNTIYF
TGTGCCAGTCAGACAGGGGTATCTGGAAACACCATATATTTT
>.|.|TRBJ2-2|TRBV12-3/TRBV12-4
CASRGLYTGELFF
TGTGCCAGCAGAGGTCTCTACACCGGGGAGCTGTTTTTT
>.|.|TRBJ1-5|TRBV19
CASSTTGRRSNQPQHF
TGTGCCAGTAGTACCACAGGGAGACGGAGCAATCAGCCCCAGCATTTT